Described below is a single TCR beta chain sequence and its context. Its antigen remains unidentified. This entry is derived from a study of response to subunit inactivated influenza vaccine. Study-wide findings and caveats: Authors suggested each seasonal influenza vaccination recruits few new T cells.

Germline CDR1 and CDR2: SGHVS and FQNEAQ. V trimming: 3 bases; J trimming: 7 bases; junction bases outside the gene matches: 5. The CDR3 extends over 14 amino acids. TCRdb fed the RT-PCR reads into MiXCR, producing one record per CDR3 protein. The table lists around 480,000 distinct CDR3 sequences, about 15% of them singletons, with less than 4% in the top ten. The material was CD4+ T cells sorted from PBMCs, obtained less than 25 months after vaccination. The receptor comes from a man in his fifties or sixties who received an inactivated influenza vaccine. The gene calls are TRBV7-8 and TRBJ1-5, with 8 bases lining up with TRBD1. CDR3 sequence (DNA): TGTGCCAGCAGCTTCCGGGCAGGGGGCCAGCCCCAGCATTTT. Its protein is CASSFRAGGQPQHF.